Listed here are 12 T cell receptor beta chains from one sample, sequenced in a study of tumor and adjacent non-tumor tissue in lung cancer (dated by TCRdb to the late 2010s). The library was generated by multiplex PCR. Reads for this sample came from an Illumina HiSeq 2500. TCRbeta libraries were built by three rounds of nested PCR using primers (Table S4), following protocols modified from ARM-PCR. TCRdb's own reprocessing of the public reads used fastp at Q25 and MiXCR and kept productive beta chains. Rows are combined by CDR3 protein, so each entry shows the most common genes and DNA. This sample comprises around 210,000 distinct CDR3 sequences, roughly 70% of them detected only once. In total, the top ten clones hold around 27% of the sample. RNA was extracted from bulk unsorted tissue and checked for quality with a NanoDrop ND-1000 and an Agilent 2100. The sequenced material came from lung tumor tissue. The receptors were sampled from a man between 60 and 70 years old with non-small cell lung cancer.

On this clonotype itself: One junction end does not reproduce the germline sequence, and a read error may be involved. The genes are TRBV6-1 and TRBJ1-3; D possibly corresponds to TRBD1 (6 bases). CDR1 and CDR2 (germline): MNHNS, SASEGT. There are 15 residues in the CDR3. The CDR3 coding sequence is TGTGCCAGCAGTGAGGCATGGGGGCGCGGAAACAGCATATATTTT. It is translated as CASSEAWGRGNSIYF.

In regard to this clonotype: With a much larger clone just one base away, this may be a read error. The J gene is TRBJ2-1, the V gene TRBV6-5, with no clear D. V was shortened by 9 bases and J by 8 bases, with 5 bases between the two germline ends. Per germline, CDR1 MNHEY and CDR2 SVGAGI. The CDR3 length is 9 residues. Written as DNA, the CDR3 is TGTGCCAGGCAAGATGAGCAGTTCTTC. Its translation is CARQDEQFF.

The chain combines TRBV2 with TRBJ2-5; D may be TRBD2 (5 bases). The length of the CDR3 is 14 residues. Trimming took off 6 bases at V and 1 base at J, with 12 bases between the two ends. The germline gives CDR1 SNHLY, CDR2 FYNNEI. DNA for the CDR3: TGTGCCAGCAGGTCGGAGCGGCTCCAAGAGACCCAGTACTTC. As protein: CASRSERLQETQYF.

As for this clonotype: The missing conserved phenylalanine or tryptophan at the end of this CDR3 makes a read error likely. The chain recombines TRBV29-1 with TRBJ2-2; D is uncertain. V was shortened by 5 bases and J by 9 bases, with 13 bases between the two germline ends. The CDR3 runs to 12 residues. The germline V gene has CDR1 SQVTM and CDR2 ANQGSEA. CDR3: CSVQTATRELFL. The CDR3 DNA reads TGCAGCGTTCAGACTGCCACGAGGGAGCTGTTTTTG.

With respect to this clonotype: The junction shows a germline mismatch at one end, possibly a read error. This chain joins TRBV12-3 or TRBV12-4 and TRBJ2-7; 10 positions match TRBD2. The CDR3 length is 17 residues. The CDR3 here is CASNLTLAGVGSYEQYF. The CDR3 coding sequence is TGTGCCAGCAATTTAACCCTAGCGGGAGTGGGCTCCTACGAGCAGTACTTC.

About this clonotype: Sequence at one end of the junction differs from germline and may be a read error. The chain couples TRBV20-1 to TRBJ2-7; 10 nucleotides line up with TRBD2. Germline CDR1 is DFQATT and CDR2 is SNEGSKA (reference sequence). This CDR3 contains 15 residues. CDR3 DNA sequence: TGCTGTGCTAGATCAGAGCGGGAGGGCCGGTACGAGCAGTACTTC. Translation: CCARSEREGRYEQYF.

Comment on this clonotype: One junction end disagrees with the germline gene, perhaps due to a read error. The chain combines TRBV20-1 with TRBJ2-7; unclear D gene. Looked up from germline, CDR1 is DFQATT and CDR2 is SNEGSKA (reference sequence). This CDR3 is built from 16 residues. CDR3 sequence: CSVRDPTAQDENEQYF. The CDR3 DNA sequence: TGCAGTGTTAGAGACCCCACGGCTCAAGATGAGAACGAGCAGTACTTC.

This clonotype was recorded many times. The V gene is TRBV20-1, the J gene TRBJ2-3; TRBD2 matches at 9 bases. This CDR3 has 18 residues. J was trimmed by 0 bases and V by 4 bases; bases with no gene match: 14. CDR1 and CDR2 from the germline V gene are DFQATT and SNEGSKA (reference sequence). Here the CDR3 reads CSAIPLSGSLRSTDTQYF. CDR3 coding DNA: TGCAGTGCTATCCCCCTTAGCGGGAGCCTGCGTAGCACAGATACGCAGTATTTT.

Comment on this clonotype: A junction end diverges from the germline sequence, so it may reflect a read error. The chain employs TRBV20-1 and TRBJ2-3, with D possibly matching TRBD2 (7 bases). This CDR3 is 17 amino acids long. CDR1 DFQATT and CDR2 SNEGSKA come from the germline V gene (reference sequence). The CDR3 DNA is TGCAGTGTTAGTGTCCAAGAGGGAGGGGGGGCCGGAGATACGCGGTATTTT. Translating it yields CSVSVQEGGGAGDTRYF.

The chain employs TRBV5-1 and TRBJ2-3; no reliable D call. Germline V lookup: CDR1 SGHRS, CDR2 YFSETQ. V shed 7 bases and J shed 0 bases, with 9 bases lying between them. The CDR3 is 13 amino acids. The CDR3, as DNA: TGCGCCAGCGAGGACCTAAGCACAGATACGCAGTATTTT. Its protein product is CASEDLSTDTQYF.

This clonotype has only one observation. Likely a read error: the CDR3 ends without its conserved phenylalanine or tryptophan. The DNA of the CDR3 is TGCGCCAGCAGCCAAGGGGAGGAGGTTAATCAGCCCCAGCATCTT. As protein: CASSQGEEVNQPQHL. The genes are TRBV4-1 and TRBJ1-5; D not certain. The CDR3 totals 15 residues. Trimming removed 1 base from V and 4 bases from J, with 11 bases in between. CDR1 MGHRA and CDR2 YSYEKL come from the germline V gene.

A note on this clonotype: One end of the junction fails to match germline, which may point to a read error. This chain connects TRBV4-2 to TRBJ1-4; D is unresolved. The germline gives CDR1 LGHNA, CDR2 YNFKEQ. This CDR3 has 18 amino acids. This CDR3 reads CASSQDGPSQSTDEKLLF. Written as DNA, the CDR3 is TGTGCCAGCAGCCAAGACGGTCCGTCACAGTCAACTGATGAAAAACTGTTATTT.